This T cell receptor beta chain emerged from a study of control samples from healthy donors and cancer patients. This clone was counted once. Clones were read by immunoSEQ multiplex PCR, and TCRdb kept only the in-frame ones, dropping some. The sample has 150,000 to 200,000 clones; roughly 95% are singletons. V was pared by 2 bases and J by 4 bases, with 4 bases of the junction left unmatched. The germline CDR1 and CDR2 sequences are MNHEY and SMNVEV (reference sequence). The length of the CDR3 is 15 residues. The source is a woman aged 25 to 39 in good health. The rearrangement joins TRBV27 to TRBJ1-5, with 8 bases identical to TRBD1. Sequencing input: blood. CDR3 loop: CASSLAQGGNQPQHF. The CDR3 DNA sequence: TGTGCCAGCAGTTTAGCACAGGGGGGGAATCAGCCCCAGCATTTT.